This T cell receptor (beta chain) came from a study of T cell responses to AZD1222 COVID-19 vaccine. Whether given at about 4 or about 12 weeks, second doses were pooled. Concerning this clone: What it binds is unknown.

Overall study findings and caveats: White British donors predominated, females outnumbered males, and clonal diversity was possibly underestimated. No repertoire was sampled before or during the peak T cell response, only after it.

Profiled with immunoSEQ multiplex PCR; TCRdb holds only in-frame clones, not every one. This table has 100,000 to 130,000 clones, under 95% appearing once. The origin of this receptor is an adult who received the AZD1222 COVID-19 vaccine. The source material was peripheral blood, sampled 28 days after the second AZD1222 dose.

The CDR3 nucleotides read TGTGCCAGCAGTTTATCGATGGGCAGGAGCTACGAGCAGTACTTC. Amino acid sequence: CASSLSMGRSYEQYF. The genes are TRBV27 and TRBJ2-7; D not resolved. CDR3 length: 15 amino acids. V dropped 0 bases and J dropped 3 bases, with 12 bases sitting between them. CDR1 and CDR2 from the germline V gene are MNHEY and SMNVEV (reference sequence).